The clone carrying this TCR beta chain was picked up one time. Its antigen is unidentified. This entry comes from a study of siplizumab effects on memory and regulatory T cells. Study-wide results and limits: Roughly 75-97% of dividing CD4+ or CD8+ clones were without an attributable naive or memory phenotype. Siplizumab brought about a significant reduction in alloreactive sequences traceable to unstimulated CD4+ memory cells. Naive T cells seemed more diverse than memory cells and seemed major alloresponse contributors.

The J segment lost 8 bases and the V segment lost 3 bases, leaving 4 bases of the junction unmatched. Per the germline V gene, CDR1 is SGHNT and CDR2 is YENEEA. The CDR3 runs 15 residues. Each sample contributed approximately 96,000 TCR templates to the assay. Profiling relied on immunoSEQ multiplex PCR, and the TCRdb table lists in-frame clones only, not all of them. The table records some 100,000 clones, 90% to 95% of them present only once. The specimen was Tregs sorted from blood. The receptor was isolated from a human donor in good health. V gene TRBV11-3 combines with J gene TRBJ2-1; 13 bases are shared with TRBD2. Here the CDR3 reads CASSFRTSGSHEQFF. Here the CDR3 DNA reads TGTGCCAGCAGCTTCCGGACTAGCGGGAGCCATGAGCAGTTCTTC.